These 9 T cell receptor beta chains share one sample of origin, sequenced in a study of Graves' ophthalmopathy and Graves' hyperthyroidism (dated by TCRdb to the late 2010s). Sequencing instrument: Illumina HiSeq 2000. For repertoire sequencing, the TCR beta CDR3 regions were amplified from RNA transcripts. A first-round RT-PCR used HTBI primers with the Qiagen OneStep RT-PCR kit, followed by a second-round multiplex PCR, size selection and purification. TCRdb redid the processing of the public reads, applying fastp at Q25 and MiXCR, and retained in-frame beta chains. Identical CDR3 protein sequences are pooled into one entry, listed with their most common genes and DNA. Here the sample has around 1,000,000 distinct CDR3 sequences; 35% to 40% occur a single time. The leading ten clones occupy 11% of the sample. Sequences were obtained from peripheral blood or thyroid tissue (not recorded which). The receptors come from an adult man with Graves' hyperthyroidism.

This chain joins TRBV6-5 and TRBJ2-7; tentative D call: TRBD2 (6 bases). V lost 2 bases and J lost 2, with 13 bases in between. The CDR3 is 15 amino acids. CDR1 and CDR2 from the germline V gene are MNHEY and SVGAGI. The CDR3 sequence is CASSYDRDSTYEQYF. DNA for the CDR3: TGTGCCAGCAGTTACGACCGGGACTCCACCTACGAGCAGTACTTC.

This clonotype was counted many times. The CDR3 nucleotides read TGCAGCGTTACAGAGACTGCAACTAATGAAAAACTGTTTTTT. Translating gives CSVTETATNEKLFF. This rearrangement joins TRBV29-1 to TRBJ1-4, with no clear D. This CDR3 is 14 amino acids long. The V gene's germline CDR1 is SQVTM and CDR2 ANQGSEA. The V gene lost 5 bases and the J gene lost 0 bases, with 10 bases spanning the gap.

Comments on this clonotype: A read error may be the cause here, since a much bigger clone is one base away. The genes are TRBV20-1 and TRBJ1-5; weak D call: TRBD1 (6 bases). The germline V gene encodes CDR1 DFQATT and CDR2 SNEGSKA (reference sequence). This CDR3 has 15 residues. The DNA for the CDR3 is TGCAGTGCTAGAGAAACAGGGAGCGTTAATCTGCCCCAGCATTTT. Protein: CSARETGSVNLPQHF.

This clonotype was recorded many times. The V gene is TRBV7-9, the J gene TRBJ1-4, with 8 bases that match TRBD1. The germline V gene has CDR1 SEHNR and CDR2 FQNEAQ (reference sequence). J was trimmed by 7 bases and V by 3 bases; bases with no gene match: 4. The CDR3 sequence is 14 residues long. The CDR3, as DNA: TGTGCCAGCAGCTTTCGGACAGGGTTTGAAAAACTGTTTTTT. As protein: CASSFRTGFEKLFF.

The chain joins TRBV7-2 to TRBJ1-6; 8 bases are shared with TRBD1. V trimming: 1 base; J trimming: 8 bases; junction bases outside the gene matches: 10. The CDR3 is 17 amino acids. CDR1 and CDR2 from the germline V gene are SGHTA and FQGNSA. The CDR3 reads CASSLVRDRSGHSPLHF. The CDR3, as DNA: TGTGCCAGCAGCTTAGTCCGGGACAGGTCAGGGCATTCACCCCTCCACTTT.

This rearrangement joins TRBV5-1 to TRBJ2-7; D is unclear. The CDR3 sequence is 15 residues long. V dropped 2 bases and J dropped 2 bases, with 14 bases sitting between them. CDR1 is SGHRS, CDR2 YFSETQ, per germline. The CDR3 sequence is CASSFAGPSPYEQYF. CDR3 coding DNA: TGCGCCAGCAGCTTCGCCGGGCCCAGTCCCTACGAGCAGTACTTC.

This clonotype showed up just a few times. V is TRBV6-5 and J is TRBJ1-6; no reliable D call. The CDR3 consists of 13 residues. Per the germline V gene, CDR1 is MNHEY and CDR2 is SVGAGI. V lost 4 bases, J lost 8 bases, and 9 bases lay in between. CDR3 residues: CASSFRVDSPLHF. DNA of the CDR3: TGTGCCAGCAGTTTTAGGGTCGATTCACCCCTCCACTTT.

This clonotype was detected many times. This chain connects TRBV7-2 to TRBJ2-2; D is uncertain. The germline gives CDR1 SGHTA, CDR2 FQGNSA. The CDR3 loop spans 14 amino acids. Trimming took off 1 base at V and 6 bases at J, with 9 bases between the two ends. CDR3 residues: CASSLEAVAGELFF. The CDR3, as DNA: TGTGCCAGCAGCTTAGAAGCCGTCGCCGGGGAGCTGTTTTTT. Full variable domain (remainder filled in from reference TRBV7-2 and TRBJ2-2): GAGVSQSPSNKVTEKGKDVELRCDPISGHTALYWYRQSLGQGLEFLIYFQGNSAPDKSGLPSDRFSAERTGGSVSTLTIQRTQQEDSAVYLCASSLEAVAGELFFGEGSRLTVL.

The chain carries TRBV19 and TRBJ2-3; 9 positions match TRBD1. This CDR3 has 14 amino acids. Germline loops: CDR1 LNHDA, CDR2 SQIVND (reference sequence). The CDR3 region is CASARGQGTDTQYF. The CDR3, as DNA: TGTGCAAGCGCTAGAGGACAGGGGACAGATACGCAGTATTTT.